Included here is one TCR beta chain sequence, with context. The sample comes from a study of blood T cell repertoires in COVID-19. The CDR3 has 14 amino acids. CDR1 and CDR2 (germline): SGHAT, FQNNGV. The V and J ends lost 6 bases and 2 bases respectively, with 13 bases between them. In the original workflow: Nucleated cell number was recorded as an estimate derived from reference gene primer amplification. Only in-frame clones appear in the TCRdb table, and some are missing; sequencing was by immunoSEQ multiplex PCR. That table is the source of V, J and clone size, and D and trimming were worked out from the DNA. The data show 150,000 to 200,000 clones, more than 75% seen once. Membership in each cohort depended on participant-reported clinical history.

The origin of this receptor is a woman between 50 and 59 years old who had recovered from COVID-19. The gene calls are TRBV11-2 and TRBJ1-2, with a weak D call TRBD1 (6 bases). Sequencing was carried out using PBMCs or T cells enriched from blood (not recorded which). CDR3 DNA sequence: TGTGCCAGCAGACCCTCAACAGGGAACTATGGCTACACCTTC. It specifies CASRPSTGNYGYTF.